Shown below are 27 T cell receptor beta chains from a single sample sequenced in a study of cytomegalovirus exposure and HLA in healthy donors. Primers: 60 Vbeta forward and 13 Jbeta reverse. TCRdb's copy holds only in-frame clones and misses some; the assay was immunoSEQ multiplex PCR. The sample includes about 160,000 clones, around 79% of them seen just once. The sequenced sample was PBMCs. These receptors came from a woman in her forties or fifties in good health and CMV-seropositive.

The chain employs TRBV15 and TRBJ1-1; no clear D gene. Germline CDR1 is LNHNV and CDR2 is YYDKDF (reference sequence). This CDR3 is 13 amino acids long. V was trimmed by 5 bases and J by 4 bases, leaving 11 bases between them. The CDR3 nucleotides read TGTGCCACCAGCGGCAGGTTAGGCACTGAAGCTTTCTTT. This gives the protein CATSGRLGTEAFF.

This clone has a handful of counts. The chain's CDR3 is CASSETTGRDYNEQFF. CDR3 DNA sequence: TGTGCCAGCAGTGAAACGACAGGCCGGGACTACAATGAGCAGTTCTTC. The V gene is TRBV25-1, the J gene TRBJ2-1; a weak D match, TRBD1 (6 bases). Germline V gene sequence: CDR1 MGHDK, CDR2 SYGVNS. With 2 bases removed from V and 3 bases from J, the gap between germline ends came to 14 bases. The CDR3 length is 16 residues.

The J gene is TRBJ2-3, the V gene TRBV6-5; 9 bases are shared with TRBD1. CDR3 length: 15 amino acids. V shed 6 bases and J 1 base; nucleotides not matched to a gene: 5. Germline-derived CDR1 and CDR2 are MNHEY and SVGAGI. CDR3: CASSEQGAGTDTQYF. CDR3 coding DNA: TGTGCCAGCAGCGAACAGGGGGCCGGCACAGATACGCAGTATTTT.

The chain uses TRBV28 and TRBJ1-2, with D maybe TRBD1 (6 bases). This CDR3 region has 13 residues. V lost 7 bases, J lost 4 bases, and 13 bases lay in between. The germline V gene encodes CDR1 MDHEN and CDR2 SYDVKM. The CDR3: CASIQQGAYGYTF. DNA of the CDR3: TGTGCCAGCATACAACAGGGTGCCTATGGCTACACCTTC.

This clone has only one observation. The chain carries TRBV6-5 and TRBJ1-4, with D perhaps TRBD1 (6 bases). This CDR3 spans 14 amino acids. CDR1 and CDR2 from the germline V gene are MNHEY and SVGAGI. Trimming shortened V by 4 bases and J by 9 bases, and 15 bases separated the two germline ends. The DNA for the CDR3 is TGTGCCAGCAGTTCAGGGCAGGGGTTTAAAAAACTGTTTTTT. Translated: CASSSGQGFKKLFF.

The genes are TRBV7-9 and TRBJ2-6, with TRBD1 as a possible D gene (5 bases). Germline CDR1 reads SEHNR; CDR2 reads FQNEAQ (reference sequence). This CDR3 contains 16 residues. Trimming stripped 5 bases from V and 3 bases from J, with 14 bases between. The CDR3 here is CASSPRRGGGANVLTF. CDR3 bases: TGTGCCAGCAGCCCAAGAAGGGGTGGTGGGGCCAACGTCCTGACTTTC.

The chain joins TRBV27 to TRBJ2-7; TRBD2 agrees at 7 bases. CDR1 and CDR2 from the germline V gene are MNHEY and SMNVEV (reference sequence). CDR3 length: 15 residues. V was clipped by 0 bases and J by 0 bases; unmatched bases: 2. CDR3 DNA: TGTGCCAGCAGTTTATCCCTAGCGGTCTCCTACGAGCAGTACTTC. It codes for CASSLSLAVSYEQYF.

The V gene is TRBV9, the J gene TRBJ2-5; the match to TRBD2 covers 7 bases. The CDR3 is made up of 14 amino acids. Germline V gene data show CDR1 as SGDLS and CDR2 as YYNGEE. The V gene end was trimmed by 4 bases and the J gene end by 1 base; junction bases not matched to a gene: 4. CDR3 residues: CASSTGLVQETQYF. The CDR3 coding sequence is TGTGCCAGCAGCACCGGACTAGTCCAAGAGACCCAGTACTTC.

The chain couples TRBV19 to TRBJ2-7; the match to TRBD2 covers 10 bases. Germline values: CDR1 LNHDA, CDR2 SQIVND (reference sequence). CDR3 size: 16 residues. The ends lost 1 base at V and 0 bases at J; junction bases unmatched: 3. In DNA, the CDR3 is TGTGCCAGTAGTATAGGGACTAGCGGATCCTCCTACGAGCAGTACTTC. The encoded protein is CASSIGTSGSSYEQYF.

The gene calls are TRBV19 and TRBJ2-4; 7 bases agree with TRBD1. The ends lost 6 bases at V and 1 base at J; junction bases unmatched: 3. Germline V gene sequence: CDR1 LNHDA, CDR2 SQIVND (reference sequence). The CDR3 has 14 residues. The CDR3 spells CASSPDRAKNIQYF. The CDR3, as DNA: TGTGCCAGTAGCCCGGACAGGGCCAAAAACATTCAGTACTTC.

The CDR3 bases are TGTGCCAGCAGCGGCCGACAGGGGGCTTTTGCCGGGGAGCTGTTTTTT. The encoded protein is CASSGRQGAFAGELFF. The rearrangement links TRBV9 to TRBJ2-2, with TRBD1 identical over 10 bases. Germline-derived CDR1 and CDR2 are SGDLS and YYNGEE. The CDR3 spans 16 residues. Trimming took 3 bases from V and 6 from J; bases not matched to a gene: 8.

Turning to this clone: At one boundary the junction diverges from the germline segment, which might be a read error. This sequence joins TRBV4-1 and TRBJ2-4; TRBD2 might be the D (6 bases). Germline V gene lookup returns CDR1 MGHRA and CDR2 YSYEKL. The CDR3 length is 18 residues. In nucleotides, the CDR3 is TGCGCCGGCAGCCAAGAAGGTGGTGGGGCTAGCGCAAAAAACATTCAGTACTTC. It translates to CAGSQEGGGASAKNIQYF.

The V and J genes are TRBV10-3 and TRBJ2-2; D not certain. CDR3 size: 12 residues. V lost 6 bases and J lost 3, with 5 bases in between. The germline gives CDR1 ENHRY, CDR2 SYGVKD. This CDR3 is CAIRQDTGELFF. The DNA for the CDR3 is TGTGCCATCAGACAAGACACCGGGGAGCTGTTTTTT.

The chain carries TRBV19 and TRBJ1-6; D is perhaps TRBD1 (5 bases). V lost 5 bases and J lost 0, with 11 bases in between. This CDR3 is built from 16 residues. Germline loops: CDR1 LNHDA, CDR2 SQIVND (reference sequence). CDR3 in DNA: TGTGCCAGTAGTCCTCGACAGAGCTCCTATAATTCACCCCTCCACTTT. Its translation: CASSPRQSSYNSPLHF.

The genes are TRBV25-1 and TRBJ1-4, with D unresolved. CDR1 MGHDK and CDR2 SYGVNS come from the germline V gene. CDR3 length: 14 amino acids. V gave up 3 bases and J gave up 4 bases, with 9 bases separating them. The chain's CDR3 is CASSEGRFNEKLFF. As DNA, the CDR3 is TGTGCCAGCAGTGAGGGCAGGTTTAATGAAAAACTGTTTTTT.

As regards this clone: Mismatch with germline at one junction end may stem from a read error. V is TRBV7-7 and J is TRBJ2-5, with TRBD2 identical over 7 bases. This CDR3 has 14 residues. The germline gives CDR1 SSHAT, CDR2 FNYEAQ (reference sequence). The CDR3 DNA follows: TGTGCTAGCAGCTTAGGAGGCGGGGGAGAGACCCAGTACTTC. Amino acids: CASSLGGGGETQYF.

This clone was found a few times. The chain recombines TRBV29-1 with TRBJ2-3; 11 positions match TRBD2. In germline, CDR1 is SQVTM, CDR2 ANQGSEA. This CDR3 comprises 14 residues. Trimming took 4 bases from V and 3 from J; bases not matched to a gene: 3. DNA for the CDR3: TGCAGCGTTGGGGCTAGCGGGGGGACAGATACGCAGTATTTT. The encoded protein is CSVGASGGTDTQYF.

The CDR3 here is CASSLVRANTEAFF. For the CDR3, the DNA is TGCGCCAGCAGCTTGGTCAGGGCCAACACTGAAGCTTTCTTT. The chain links TRBV5-1 to TRBJ1-1; TRBD1 is a possible D gene (5 bases). CDR3 length: 14 amino acids. Trimming pared 0 bases from V and 2 bases from J, leaving 8 bases between. Germline V CDR1 and CDR2: SGHRS, YFSETQ.

The chain links TRBV18 to TRBJ2-2, with 8 bases fitting TRBD1. CDR1 KGHSH and CDR2 LQKENI come from the germline V gene. The J segment lost 5 bases and the V segment lost 5 bases, leaving 10 bases of the junction unmatched. The CDR3 runs 16 residues. In nucleotides, the CDR3 is TGTGCCAGCTCATCGACGTCAGGGGGCTCAACCGGGGAGCTGTTTTTT. Residues: CASSSTSGGSTGELFF.

This chain uses TRBV7-8 with TRBJ1-3; D not certain. Germline V lookup: CDR1 SGHVS, CDR2 FQNEAQ. This CDR3 is built from 16 residues. Trimming cost V 5 bases and J 0 bases, with 14 bases left between them. Here the CDR3 reads CASSTRTGSSGNTIYF. The DNA of the CDR3 is TGTGCCAGCAGCACCAGGACGGGGAGCTCTGGAAACACCATATATTTT. The full variable domain, with the rest looked up from reference TRBV7-8 and TRBJ1-3, is GAGVSQSPRYKVAKRGQDVALRCDPISGHVSLFWYQQALGQGPEFLTYFQNEAQLDKSGLPSDRFFAERPEGSVSTLKIQRTQQEDSAVYLCASSTRTGSSGNTIYFGEGSWLTVV.

The chain links TRBV5-6 to TRBJ1-1; 12 nucleotides line up with TRBD1. The germline CDR1 and CDR2 sequences are SGHDT and YYEEEE. The CDR3 consists of 15 residues. V shed 3 bases and J 6 bases; nucleotides not matched to a gene: 6. CDR3: CASSSGDRGRSEAFF. The CDR3 nucleotides read TGTGCCAGCAGCTCGGGGGACAGGGGGCGATCTGAAGCTTTCTTT.

This clone was observed a single time. This chain uses TRBV5-4 with TRBJ2-1; TRBD2 matches at 7 bases. This CDR3 contains 15 residues. J gave up 0 bases and V 7 bases, and 7 bases lay outside the gene matches. Germline V lookup: CDR1 SGHNT, CDR2 YYREEE (reference sequence). The chain's CDR3 is CASSSGGGSYNEQFF. Here the CDR3 DNA reads TGTGCCAGCTCATCAGGCGGGGGCTCCTACAATGAGCAGTTCTTC.

DNA for the CDR3: TGTGCCAGCAGTTTATCGGGCGGGCCAAACTCTGGAAACACCATATATTTT. As protein: CASSLSGGPNSGNTIYF. This chain connects TRBV27 to TRBJ1-3; no reliable D call. V was trimmed by 0 bases and J by 0 bases, leaving 12 bases between them. CDR3 length: 17 residues. The germline gives CDR1 MNHEY, CDR2 SMNVEV (reference sequence).

The genes are TRBV6-1 and TRBJ1-2; the match to TRBD1 covers 7 bases. This CDR3 has 14 amino acids. The V segment lost 6 bases and the J segment 2 bases; nucleotides outside the gene matches: 6. Per the germline V gene, CDR1 is MNHNS and CDR2 is SASEGT. The CDR3: CASSLAQGNYGYTF. As DNA, the CDR3 is TGTGCCAGCAGCCTAGCACAGGGGAACTATGGCTACACCTTC.

This rearrangement joins TRBV11-2 to TRBJ2-2; D not resolved. The germline V and J ends were trimmed by 2 bases and 0 bases, with 10 bases remaining between them. Germline V gives CDR1 SGHAT, CDR2 FQNNGV. The CDR3 sequence is 16 residues long. The CDR3 DNA reads TGTGCCAGCAGCTTACGATGGGCTACGAACACCGGGGAGCTGTTTTTT. As protein: CASSLRWATNTGELFF. Full variable domain (rest looked up from reference TRBV11-2 and TRBJ2-2): EAGVAQSPRYKIIEKRQSVAFWCNPISGHATLYWYQQILGQGPKLLIQFQNNGVVDDSQLPKDRFSAERLKGVDSTLKIQPAKLEDSAVYLCASSLRWATNTGELFFGEGSRLTVL.

V is TRBV30 and J is TRBJ2-3; no definite D call. CDR3 size: 12 residues. The V end was cut by 3 bases, the J end by 0 bases, with 4 bases between. The germline V gene has CDR1 GTSNPN and CDR2 SVGIG (reference sequence). The CDR3 nucleotides read TGTGCCTGGAGCGTTAGCACAGATACGCAGTATTTT. Its translation: CAWSVSTDTQYF.

This chain joins TRBV7-8 and TRBJ2-7; TRBD2 matches 8 bases. In germline, CDR1 is SGHVS, CDR2 FQNEAQ. J was trimmed by 3 bases and V by 1 base; bases with no gene match: 5. The CDR3 runs to 15 residues. The CDR3: CASSLVAGGRYEQYF. The CDR3 nucleotides read TGTGCCAGCAGCTTAGTTGCGGGGGGCCGCTACGAGCAGTACTTC.